These 12 T cell receptor beta chains were all obtained from the same sample, sequenced in a study of shared clonotypes between healthy human individuals. TCRdb keeps only in-frame clones here, not all; method: immunoSEQ multiplex PCR. The data hold 2 million to 2.5 million clones, with approximately 90% observed a single time. Sequenced sample: naive CD4+ T cells from PBMCs. Subset meaning: CD45RA+ positively selected. The source of these receptors is a man aged 18 to 29 in good health. Some clones in this sample may be carry-over from other donors' samples.

This sequence joins TRBV7-8 and TRBJ2-7, with TRBD2 identical over 11 bases. The germline V gene encodes CDR1 SGHVS and CDR2 FQNEAQ. The V and J ends lost 5 bases and 2 bases, in that order; junction bases with no gene match: 8. The CDR3 is 16 residues long. This CDR3 is CASSPVPGLAAYEQYF. CDR3 bases: TGTGCCAGCAGCCCAGTCCCGGGACTAGCGGCCTACGAGCAGTACTTC.

The J gene is TRBJ2-7, the V gene TRBV7-2; 8 nucleotides match TRBD1. The CDR3 has 14 residues. The V gene end was trimmed by 2 bases and the J gene end by 4 bases; junction bases not matched to a gene: 4. Germline V lookup: CDR1 SGHTA, CDR2 FQGNSA. CDR3 DNA: TGTGCCAGCAGCTTATCAGGGGGCGATTACGAGCAGTACTTC. Translation gives CASSLSGGDYEQYF.

The gene calls are TRBV2 and TRBJ2-3, with D uncertain. With 8 bases removed from V and 0 bases from J, the gap between germline ends came to 6 bases. The germline CDR1 and CDR2 sequences are SNHLY and FYNNEI. This CDR3 has 12 residues. CDR3 nucleotide sequence: TGTGCCAGCCACGAGAGCACAGATACGCAGTATTTT. The encoded protein is CASHESTDTQYF.

The chain combines TRBV15 with TRBJ1-4; 8 nucleotides agree with TRBD1. With 5 bases clipped from V and 12 bases from J, the junction kept 5 bases outside the gene matches. The germline CDR1 and CDR2 sequences are LNHNV and YYDKDF (reference sequence). The CDR3 runs 12 residues. The DNA of the CDR3 is TGTGCCACCAGCGAACAGGGGGTAGAACTGTTTTTT. This translates into CATSEQGVELFF.

This chain links TRBV6-5 with TRBJ1-4; maybe TRBD1 (6 bases). The germline V gene encodes CDR1 MNHEY and CDR2 SVGAGI. Trimming pared 3 bases from V and 5 bases from J, leaving 13 bases between. This CDR3 is 15 amino acids long. The chain's CDR3 is CASSYRGVRNEKLFF. DNA of the CDR3: TGTGCCAGCAGTTATAGGGGGGTAAGGAATGAAAAACTGTTTTTT.

CDR3 nucleotide sequence: TGTGCCAGCAGCGTGACAGGGGAGGTGTCCGAGCAGTACTTC. It yields the protein CASSVTGEVSEQYF. The chain has TRBV9 and TRBJ2-7, with 8 bases aligning to TRBD1. The germline CDR1 and CDR2 sequences are SGDLS and YYNGEE. After removal of 2 bases from V and 6 bases from J, the junction contained 7 bases not matched to a gene. The CDR3 has 14 residues. Full variable domain (missing parts from reference TRBV9 and TRBJ2-7): DSGVTQTPKHLITATGQRVTLRCSPRSGDLSVYWYQQSLDQGLQFLIQYYNGEERAKGNILERFSAQQFPDLHSELNLSSLELGDSALYFCASSVTGEVSEQYFGPGTRLTVT.

The rearrangement joins TRBV9 to TRBJ2-1; D is uncertain. Germline V lookup: CDR1 SGDLS, CDR2 YYNGEE. V lost 4 bases to trimming and J lost 4 bases, with 15 bases between them. This CDR3 spans 15 amino acids. CDR3 bases: TGTGCCAGCAGCCCGGCTGACTTTATTTACAATGAGCAGTTCTTC. This encodes CASSPADFIYNEQFF.

This chain connects TRBV7-9 to TRBJ1-2; TRBD1 matches 10 bases. V dropped 5 bases and J dropped 8; count of bases not matched to a gene: 11. Germline V gene lookup returns CDR1 SEHNR and CDR2 FQNEAQ (reference sequence). This CDR3 has 15 residues. The CDR3, as DNA: TGTGCCAGCAGCCGAACCGGGACAGGGGTGGCGGGCTACACCTTC. Protein sequence: CASSRTGTGVAGYTF.

This clone appeared a single time. The chain uses TRBV5-1 and TRBJ1-2; no reliable D call. The V gene's germline CDR1 is SGHRS and CDR2 YFSETQ. The V and J ends lost 9 bases and 3 bases respectively, with 15 bases between them. The CDR3 runs to 13 residues. CDR3: CATRVSEHYGYTF. The CDR3 nucleotides are TGCGCCACCCGGGTGAGTGAGCACTATGGCTACACCTTC. The entire variable domain, with the rest obtained from reference TRBV5-1 and TRBJ1-2, is as follows: KAGVTQTPRYLIKTRGQQVTLSCSPISGHRSVSWYQQTPGQGLQFLFEYFSETQRNKGNFPGRFSGRQFSNSRSEMNVSTLELGDSALYLCATRVSEHYGYTFGSGTRLTVV.

This chain joins TRBV7-2 and TRBJ1-6; TRBD1 aligns across 9 bases. The CDR3 covers 15 residues. After removal of 5 bases from V and 4 bases from J, the junction contained 3 bases not matched to a gene. Germline-derived CDR1 and CDR2 are SGHTA and FQGNSA. CDR3 coding DNA: TGTGCCAGCAGCCGACAGGGGGGTTATAATTCACCCCTCCACTTT. Its protein is CASSRQGGYNSPLHF. The complete variable domain, with remaining parts taken from reference TRBV7-2 and TRBJ1-6, reads GAGVSQSPSNKVTEKGKDVELRCDPISGHTALYWYRQSLGQGLEFLIYFQGNSAPDKSGLPSDRFSAERTGGSVSTLTIQRTQQEDSAVYLCASSRQGGYNSPLHFGNGTRLTVT.

The V call is TRBV5-4, the J call TRBJ2-5; D could derive from TRBD1 or TRBD2 (5 bases each). V lost 0 bases and J lost 5, with 17 bases in between. Germline-derived CDR1 and CDR2 are SGHNT and YYREEE (reference sequence). The CDR3 is 16 amino acids. The CDR3 is CASSLAGAIRGETQYF. The DNA for the CDR3 is TGTGCCAGCAGCTTGGCCGGGGCAATAAGAGGGGAGACCCAGTACTTC. The full variable domain, completed using reference TRBV5-4 and TRBJ2-5, is ETGVTQSPTHLIKTRGQQVTLRCSSQSGHNTVSWYQQALGQGPQFIFQYYREEENGRGNFPPRFSGLQFPNYSSELNVNALELDDSALYLCASSLAGAIRGETQYFGPGTRLLVL.

This chain uses TRBV5-1 with TRBJ2-1; no definite D call. The germline V gene encodes CDR1 SGHRS and CDR2 YFSETQ. This CDR3 contains 17 residues. Trimming took off 0 bases at V and 2 bases at J, with 15 bases between the two ends. CDR3 nucleotides: TGCGCCAGCAGCTTGGGCCCCGTGTCGGAAGCCTACAATGAGCAGTTCTTC. Translating gives CASSLGPVSEAYNEQFF.